These 23 T cell receptor beta chains share one sample of origin, sequenced in a study of cytomegalovirus exposure and HLA in healthy donors. 13 Jbeta primers and 60 Vbeta primers were used for the PCR. Assay used: immunoSEQ multiplex PCR; TCRdb lists only in-frame clones, some missing. The sample totals about 200,000 clones. What was sequenced was PBMCs. These receptors were collected from a girl aged 2-10 years in good health and CMV-seropositive.

The chain recombines TRBV2 with TRBJ2-5, with D possibly being TRBD1 (5 bases). The tail of the sequence fits TRBJ2-7 better, so the J call may be wrong. There are 14 residues in the CDR3. Germline CDR1 and CDR2: SNHLY and FYNNEI. The DNA of the CDR3 is TGTGCCAGCAGTGACAGGGTCGTCTCCTACGAGCAGTACTTC. Translated, it gives CASSDRVVSYEQYF.

The V call is TRBV6-5, the J call TRBJ2-2, with 12 bases identical to TRBD1. CDR3 length: 15 amino acids. J was trimmed by 4 bases and V by 6 bases; bases with no gene match: 3. CDR1 MNHEY and CDR2 SVGAGI come from the germline V gene. As DNA, the CDR3 is TGTGCCAGCAGGGGACAGGGGGCGGTCACCGGGGAGCTGTTTTTT. As protein: CASRGQGAVTGELFF.

The J gene is TRBJ1-2, the V gene TRBV27, with a tentative D call TRBD1 (6 bases). Between the trimmed V and J ends, which lost 5 bases and 5 bases, there was a span of 15 bases. From germline, CDR1 is MNHEY and CDR2 SMNVEV (reference sequence). The CDR3 totals 14 residues. For the CDR3, the DNA is TGTGCCAGCAGTCGGGCAGGGGAAAGATATGGCTACACCTTC. Translated, it gives CASSRAGERYGYTF.

Here the CDR3 DNA reads TGTGCCAGCAGTGAAGGCGGGAGCGGGATAGATACGCAGTATTTT. This encodes CASSEGGSGIDTQYF. J is TRBJ2-3 and V is TRBV6-1; 7 nucleotides match TRBD2. V was clipped by 1 base and J by 5 bases; unmatched bases: 6. Germline loops: CDR1 MNHNS, CDR2 SASEGT. This CDR3 has 15 amino acids.

The chain has TRBV5-1 and TRBJ2-5; TRBD2 agrees at 7 bases. This CDR3 region has 14 residues. After removal of 4 bases from V and 1 base from J, the junction contained 4 bases not matched to a gene. Germline values: CDR1 SGHRS, CDR2 YFSETQ. The CDR3 reads CASSLLATQETQYF. DNA of the CDR3: TGCGCCAGCAGCCTACTAGCGACCCAAGAGACCCAGTACTTC.

As concerns this clone: A read error may produce the germline difference seen at one junction end. The same CDR3 is also encoded by other DNA sequences in this sample. The chain is built from TRBV6-1 and TRBJ2-7; D remains ambiguous. There are 14 residues in the CDR3. Germline CDR1 MNHNS, CDR2 SASEGT. This CDR3 reads CASHLARNSYEQYF. The CDR3 coding sequence is TGCGCCAGCCACCTCGCCAGGAACTCCTACGAGCAGTACTTC.

The chain combines TRBV10-1 with TRBJ2-7; 7 bases are a match to TRBD1. The length of the CDR3 is 15 residues. The V gene end was trimmed by 5 bases and the J gene end by 3 bases; junction bases not matched to a gene: 10. Germline lookup yields CDR1 WNHNN and CDR2 SYGVQD (reference sequence). The chain's CDR3 is CASSRTRDSSYEQYF. The CDR3 nucleotides read TGCGCCAGCAGTCGGACAAGGGACAGTAGCTACGAGCAGTACTTC.

This chain links TRBV7-8 with TRBJ2-7, with a tentative D call TRBD2 (5 bases). Per the germline V gene, CDR1 is SGHVS and CDR2 is FQNEAQ. The CDR3 has 15 residues. Trimming took off 5 bases at V and 7 bases at J, with 21 bases between the two ends. The CDR3 here is CASSRDELGSGEQYF. CDR3 DNA: TGTGCCAGCAGCAGAGACGAGCTAGGGTCGGGGGAGCAGTACTTC.

The CDR3 loop is CASLREGGSNQPQHF. The CDR3 DNA reads TGTGCCAGCTTAAGGGAGGGTGGTAGCAATCAGCCCCAGCATTTT. The chain recombines TRBV2 with TRBJ1-5; D remains ambiguous. The CDR3 extends over 15 amino acids. V dropped 8 bases and J dropped 0 bases, with 14 bases sitting between them. CDR1 is SNHLY and CDR2 is FYNNEI in the germline V gene. Together with reference TRBV2 and TRBJ1-5, the CDR3 gives the full variable domain: EPEVTQTPSHQVTQMGQEVILRCVPISNHLYFYWYRQILGQKVEFLVSFYNNEISEKSEIFDDQFSVERPDGSNFTLKIRSTKLEDSAMYFCASLREGGSNQPQHFGDGTRLSIL.

The chain is built from TRBV2 and TRBJ1-6, with a tentative D call TRBD1 (5 bases). Deletions cut 7 bases from V and 11 bases from J, with 15 bases between. CDR1 SNHLY and CDR2 FYNNEI come from the germline V gene. The CDR3 spans 13 residues. CDR3 nucleotide sequence: TGTGCCAGCACCAGGGAAAAGTGGCCACCCCTCCACTTT. This codes for CASTREKWPPLHF.

The chain carries TRBV28 and TRBJ1-2, with TRBD1 identical over 7 bases. The length of the CDR3 is 13 residues. Germline CDR1 reads MDHEN; CDR2 reads SYDVKM. V shed 7 bases, J shed 4 bases, and the junction held 6 bases outside the gene matches. The CDR3 region has the DNA TGTGCCAGCACCGCGCGGGACAGCTATGGCTACACCTTC. This codes for CASTARDSYGYTF.

V usage is TRBV27 and J usage is TRBJ1-5; TRBD1 is a possible D gene (5 bases). V was cut by 4 bases and J by 3 bases, with 13 bases left in between. Germline V gene sequence: CDR1 MNHEY, CDR2 SMNVEV (reference sequence). This CDR3 is 15 amino acids long. The CDR3 here is CASSSSGRNNQPQHF. CDR3 DNA: TGTGCCAGCAGTTCCTCAGGGAGGAACAATCAGCCCCAGCATTTT.

V gene TRBV19 combines with J gene TRBJ2-4, with 9 nucleotides matching TRBD2. The J segment lost 8 bases and the V segment lost 10 bases, leaving 6 bases of the junction unmatched. CDR3 length equals 12 residues. Looked up from germline, CDR1 is LNHDA and CDR2 is SQIVND (reference sequence). In DNA form, the CDR3 reads TGTGCCACCGCGGGGGGGGTTGACATTCAGTACTTC. It codes for CATAGGVDIQYF.

V usage is TRBV5-4 and J usage is TRBJ1-2; a weak D match, TRBD1 (5 bases). The length of the CDR3 is 16 residues. Between the trimmed V and J ends, which lost 4 bases and 7 bases, there was a span of 23 bases. The germline gives CDR1 SGHNT, CDR2 YYREEE (reference sequence). The CDR3 spells CASSPPPPGPEGGYTF. The CDR3 DNA reads TGTGCCAGCAGCCCGCCTCCCCCGGGACCGGAGGGTGGCTACACCTTC.

V and J are TRBV7-2 and TRBJ2-7; 12 bases line up with TRBD2. Germline V gives CDR1 SGHTA, CDR2 FQGNSA. V lost 5 bases to trimming and J lost 5 bases; unmatched junction nucleotides: 7. This CDR3 is 15 amino acids long. The chain's CDR3 is CASSNGLAGGHEQYF. The CDR3 nucleotides are TGTGCCAGCAGCAATGGGCTAGCGGGAGGGCACGAGCAGTACTTC. Variable domain in full (rest from reference TRBV7-2 and TRBJ2-7): GAGVSQSPSNKVTEKGKDVELRCDPISGHTALYWYRQSLGQGLEFLIYFQGNSAPDKSGLPSDRFSAERTGGSVSTLTIQRTQQEDSAVYLCASSNGLAGGHEQYFGPGTRLTVT.

V gene TRBV19 combines with J gene TRBJ2-3, with 10 bases that match TRBD2. The trim removed 4 bases at V and 5 bases at J, leaving 9 bases unmatched. CDR3 length: 16 amino acids. Germline V CDR1 and CDR2: LNHDA, SQIVND (reference sequence). The CDR3 region is CASSKSAGGSGDTQYF. In DNA, the CDR3 is TGTGCCAGTAGTAAGTCAGCGGGAGGGTCGGGAGATACGCAGTATTTT.

The chain employs TRBV29-1 and TRBJ2-3; possibly TRBD1 for D (5 bases). Germline V lookup: CDR1 SQVTM, CDR2 ANQGSEA. The CDR3 is 14 residues long. The CDR3 is CSLVGQRSTDTQYF. In DNA, the CDR3 is TGCAGTCTTGTGGGGCAGCGAAGCACAGATACGCAGTATTTT.

The chain carries TRBV7-9 and TRBJ2-1, with D possibly matching TRBD2 (5 bases). This CDR3 spans 14 amino acids. Trimming cost V 3 bases and J 0 bases, with 6 bases left between them. Germline CDR1 is SEHNR and CDR2 is FQNEAQ (reference sequence). The CDR3 DNA is TGTGCCAGCAGCTTTGGGAGCTCCTACAATGAGCAGTTCTTC. It is translated as CASSFGSSYNEQFF.

The chain is built from TRBV6-1 and TRBJ2-7, with D possibly TRBD1 on 7 matching bases. Germline V gene sequence: CDR1 MNHNS, CDR2 SASEGT. V was pared by 8 bases and J by 4 bases, with 15 bases between. There are 13 residues in the CDR3. The CDR3, as DNA: TGTGCCAGCGTGAGGCGGGGACAGTACGAGCAGTACTTC. Protein sequence: CASVRRGQYEQYF.

V gene TRBV25-1 combines with J gene TRBJ2-1, with 8 bases identical to TRBD1. The junction had 5 bases not matched to a gene; V was cut back by 1 base and J by 6 bases. There are 15 residues in the CDR3. From germline, CDR1 is MGHDK and CDR2 SYGVNS. The CDR3 spells CASSEFGQGVNEQFF. Written as DNA, the CDR3 is TGTGCCAGCAGTGAATTTGGACAGGGTGTCAATGAGCAGTTCTTC.

The chain joins TRBV29-1 to TRBJ2-5, with 7 bases identical to TRBD1. The DNA matches TRBJ2-7 better at its end, which makes the J call doubtful. The germline gives CDR1 SQVTM, CDR2 ANQGSEA. The CDR3 spans 15 residues. The CDR3 here is CSVEEADRANNEQYF. As DNA, the CDR3 is TGCAGCGTTGAAGAGGCCGACAGGGCGAATAACGAGCAGTACTTC.

The V gene is TRBV30, the J gene TRBJ2-2; 7 bases fit TRBD2. V lost 7 bases and J lost 6; bases outside the gene matches: 8. Germline lookup yields CDR1 GTSNPN and CDR2 SVGIG (reference sequence). The CDR3 runs 13 residues. CDR3 coding DNA: TGTGCCTTCGGGGAGGGGCGGTCCGGGGAGCTGTTTTTT. Its translation is CAFGEGRSGELFF.

The chain recombines TRBV29-1 with TRBJ2-7, with D maybe TRBD2 (5 bases). In germline, CDR1 is SQVTM, CDR2 ANQGSEA. This CDR3 has 12 residues. Deletions cut 4 bases from V and 7 bases from J, with 14 bases between. The CDR3 loop reads CSVVGDRREQYF. CDR3 DNA: TGCAGCGTTGTTGGGGATAGGAGGGAGCAGTACTTC.